Below are 10 T cell receptor beta chains sequenced from a single sample in a study of shared clonotypes between healthy human individuals. Data came from immunoSEQ multiplex PCR; TCRdb stores just in-frame clones and leaves some out. The profile shows approximately 940,000 clones, approximately 76% of them singletons. Sequencing used memory CD4+ T cells sorted from blood. Sample subset: CD45RA-negative fraction. These receptors originate from a man aged 18-30 years in good health.

The rearrangement links TRBV7-6 to TRBJ2-3; unclear D gene. Looked up from germline, CDR1 is SGHVS and CDR2 is FNYEAQ. The CDR3 has 15 amino acids. V shed 5 bases and J shed 2 bases, with 14 bases lying between them. The chain's CDR3 is CASSPFNGFTDTQYF. DNA for the CDR3: TGTGCCAGCAGCCCTTTTAACGGATTCACAGATACGCAGTATTTT.

The chain couples TRBV5-1 to TRBJ2-2; D may be TRBD1 or TRBD2 (6 bases each). Germline V gene data show CDR1 as SGHRS and CDR2 as YFSETQ. Trimming shortened V by 3 bases and J by 2 bases, and 14 bases separated the two germline ends. The CDR3 runs 16 residues. For the CDR3, the DNA is TGCGCCAGCAGCTCCAGGGGACTGAGTAACACCGGGGAGCTGTTTTTT. Translating gives CASSSRGLSNTGELFF.

The CDR3 protein is CASTGGGGRTEAFF. In nucleotides, the CDR3 is TGTGCCAGCACCGGGGGTGGGGGTCGCACTGAAGCTTTCTTT. The chain recombines TRBV28 with TRBJ1-1; TRBD1 is a possible D gene (5 bases). Trimming took off 7 bases at V and 4 bases at J, with 16 bases between the two ends. This CDR3 region has 14 residues. CDR1 and CDR2 (germline): MDHEN, SYDVKM. The full variable domain, its missing parts supplied by reference TRBV28 and TRBJ1-1, is DVKVTQSSRYLVKRTGEKVFLECVQDMDHENMFWYRQDPGLGLRLIYFSYDVKMKEKGDIPEGYSVSREKKERFSLILESASTNQTSMYLCASTGGGGRTEAFFGQGTRLTVV.

This chain joins TRBV5-4 and TRBJ2-3; D remains ambiguous. Trimming removed 0 bases from V and 1 base from J, with 9 bases in between. Germline V lookup: CDR1 SGHNT, CDR2 YYREEE (reference sequence). The length of the CDR3 is 15 residues. The CDR3 sequence: CASSLDVQGTDTQYF. The CDR3 region has the DNA TGTGCCAGCAGCTTGGATGTGCAGGGCACAGATACGCAGTATTTT.

The chain employs TRBV4-3 and TRBJ2-3; D is undetermined. The V end was cut by 1 base, the J end by 6 bases, with 17 bases between. CDR3 size: 16 residues. Looked up from germline, CDR1 is LGHNA and CDR2 is YSLEER. The CDR3 spells CASSQGLKNFGDTQYF. CDR3 bases: TGCGCCAGCAGCCAAGGGCTAAAGAACTTCGGGGATACGCAGTATTTT.

The V gene is TRBV14, the J gene TRBJ1-2, with TRBD1 identical over 12 bases. The junction had 7 bases not matched to a gene; V was cut back by 4 bases and J by 7 bases. The CDR3 runs to 15 residues. Per germline, CDR1 SGHDN and CDR2 FVKESK. This CDR3 reads CASSPPGQGASGYTF. The CDR3 DNA follows: TGTGCCAGCAGCCCCCCGGGACAGGGGGCATCTGGCTACACCTTC. The variable domain in full, with the rest retrieved from reference TRBV14 and TRBJ1-2, is EAGVTQFPSHSVIEKGQTVTLRCDPISGHDNLYWYRRVMGKEIKFLLHFVKESKQDESGMPNNRFLAERTGGTYSTLKVQPAELEDSGVYFCASSPPGQGASGYTFGSGTRLTVV.

The gene calls are TRBV28 and TRBJ2-3; 9 bases line up with TRBD1. Germline trimming cut 5 bases from V and 3 bases from J; bases unmatched to any gene: 6. Germline V gives CDR1 MDHEN, CDR2 SYDVKM. This CDR3 is 15 amino acids long. In nucleotides, the CDR3 is TGTGCCAGCAGTGCATCCGGGACAGGGACAGATACGCAGTATTTT. Translating it yields CASSASGTGTDTQYF.

Of note for this clone: This sequence may be a read error, since a much larger clone differs from it by one base. The chain links TRBV6-5 to TRBJ2-7, with unresolved D. Trimming pared 7 bases from V and 2 bases from J, leaving 6 bases between. The CDR3 sequence is 11 residues long. The germline gives CDR1 MNHEY, CDR2 SVGAGI. CDR3 protein: CASTDAYEQYF. Here the CDR3 DNA reads TGTGCCAGCACCGACGCCTACGAGCAGTACTTC.

The J gene is TRBJ1-2, the V gene TRBV11-1; D not certain. The length of the CDR3 is 17 residues. Germline CDR1 reads SGHAT; CDR2 reads FQDESV (reference sequence). Trimming shortened V by 1 base and J by 5 bases, and 20 bases separated the two germline ends. The CDR3 DNA is TGTGCCAGCAGCTTAGTCCATGGGGAACGTGGCGAATATGGCTACACCTTC. Protein product: CASSLVHGERGEYGYTF.

This sequence joins TRBV16 and TRBJ1-2, with D unresolved. This CDR3 is built from 14 residues. The germline V gene encodes CDR1 KGHSY and CDR2 FQNENV. The V and J ends lost 0 bases and 4 bases respectively, with 9 bases between them. The CDR3 region is CASSQSQVVYGYTF. CDR3 sequence (DNA): TGTGCCAGCAGCCAATCCCAGGTCGTCTATGGCTACACCTTC.